This TCR beta chain was recovered during a study of T cells in Graves' hyperthyroidism and ophthalmopathy. V shed 6 bases and J shed 6 bases, with 15 bases lying between them. There are 13 residues in the CDR3. CDR1 is MNHEY, CDR2 SMNVEV, per germline (reference sequence). Those patients with uncontrolled infection, other autoimmune disease, pregnancy or lactation were excluded. Study-wide points: Before onset, ophthalmopathy was predicted by the model a median around 6 months earlier.

This clonotype was recorded at least ten times. Its antigen is unidentified. The source material, RNA transcripts, was used to amplify TCR beta CDR3 regions. The HTBI set primed first-round TCR CDR3 RT-PCR. Via MiXCR, TCRdb re-called the multiplex PCR reads, giving one row per CDR3 protein. The profile covers about 640,000 distinct CDR3 sequences, with 20% to 25% appearing a single time and about 35% taken by the ten largest. The specimen sequenced was blood. The origin of this receptor is a man aged 30 to 39 with Graves' ophthalmopathy. This chain uses TRBV27 with TRBJ2-7; weak D call: TRBD2 (7 bases). CDR3 DNA sequence: TGTGCCAGCAGCGACGGGGGGCCAGTCGAGCAGTACTTC. It is translated as CASSDGGPVEQYF.